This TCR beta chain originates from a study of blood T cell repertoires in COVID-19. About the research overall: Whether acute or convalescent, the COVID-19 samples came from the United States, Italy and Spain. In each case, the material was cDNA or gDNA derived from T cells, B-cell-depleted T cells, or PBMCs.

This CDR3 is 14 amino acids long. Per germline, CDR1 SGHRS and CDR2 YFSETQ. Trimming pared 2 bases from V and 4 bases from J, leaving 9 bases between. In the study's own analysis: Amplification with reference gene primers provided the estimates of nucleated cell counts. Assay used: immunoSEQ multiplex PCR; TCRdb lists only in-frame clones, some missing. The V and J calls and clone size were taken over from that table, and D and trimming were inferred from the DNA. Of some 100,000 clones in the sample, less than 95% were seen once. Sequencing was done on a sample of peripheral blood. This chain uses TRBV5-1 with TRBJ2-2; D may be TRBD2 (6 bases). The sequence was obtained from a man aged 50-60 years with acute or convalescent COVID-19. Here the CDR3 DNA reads TGCGCCAGCAGCTTCATAGCGGCCACCGGGGAGCTGTTTTTT. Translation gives CASSFIAATGELFF.